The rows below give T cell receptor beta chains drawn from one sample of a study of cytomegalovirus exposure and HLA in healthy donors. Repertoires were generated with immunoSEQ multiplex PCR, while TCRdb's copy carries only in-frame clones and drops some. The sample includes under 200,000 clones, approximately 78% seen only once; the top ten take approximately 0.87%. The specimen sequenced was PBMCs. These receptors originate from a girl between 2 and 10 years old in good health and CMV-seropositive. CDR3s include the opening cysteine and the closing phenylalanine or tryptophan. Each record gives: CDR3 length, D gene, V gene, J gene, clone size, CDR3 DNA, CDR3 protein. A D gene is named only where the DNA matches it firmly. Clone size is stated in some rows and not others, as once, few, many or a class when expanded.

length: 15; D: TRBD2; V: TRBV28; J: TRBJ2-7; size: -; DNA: TGTGCCAGCAGTTCCCGGACTAGCGGGAGGGGCGAGCAGTACTTC; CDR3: CASSSRTSGRGEQYF
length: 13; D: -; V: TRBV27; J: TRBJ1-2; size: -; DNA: TGTGCCAGCTCATTACGGGCGGGGGATGGCTACACCTTC; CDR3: CASSLRAGDGYTF
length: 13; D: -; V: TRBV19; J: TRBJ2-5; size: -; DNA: TGTGCCACCCGAGCGACTAGTAGGGAGACCCAGTACTTC; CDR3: CATRATSRETQYF
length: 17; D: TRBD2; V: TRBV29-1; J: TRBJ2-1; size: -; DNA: TGCAGCGTAACGGGACTAGCGGGAGGTTCGGATTACAATGAGCAGTTCTTC; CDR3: CSVTGLAGGSDYNEQFF
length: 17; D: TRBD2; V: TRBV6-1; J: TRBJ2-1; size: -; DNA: TGTGCCAGCAGTGAAAAACTCTGGACTAGCGGGAGAAATGAGCAGTTCTTC; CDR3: CASSEKLWTSGRNEQFF
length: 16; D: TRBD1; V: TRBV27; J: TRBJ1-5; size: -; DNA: TGTGCCAGTCGTCGGGACAGGGCTTATAGCAATCAGCCCCAGCATTTT; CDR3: CASRRDRAYSNQPQHF
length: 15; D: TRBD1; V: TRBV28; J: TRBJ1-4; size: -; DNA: TGTGCCAGCAGACGCCGAGGGGGCCCTAGGGAAAAACTGTTTTTT; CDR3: CASRRRGGPREKLFF
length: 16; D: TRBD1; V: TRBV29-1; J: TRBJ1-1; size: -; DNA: TGCAGCGCCCCAGATCAGGGGCAGGGGGCAGGCACTGAAGCTTTCTTT; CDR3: CSAPDQGQGAGTEAFF
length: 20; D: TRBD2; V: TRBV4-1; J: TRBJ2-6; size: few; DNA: TGCGCCAGCAGCCATTGGCGGCGGGAGGTAAAATTCTCTGGGGCCAACGTCCTGACTTTC; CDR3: CASSHWRREVKFSGANVLTF
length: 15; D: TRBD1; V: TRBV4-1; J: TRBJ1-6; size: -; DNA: TGCGCCAGCAGCCAAAGGGCAGGGGGAAATTCACCCCTCCACTTT; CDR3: CASSQRAGGNSPLHF
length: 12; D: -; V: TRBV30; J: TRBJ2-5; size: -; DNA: TGTGCCTGGAGTGCCAAGAGGGAGACCCAGTACTTC; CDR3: CAWSAKRETQYF
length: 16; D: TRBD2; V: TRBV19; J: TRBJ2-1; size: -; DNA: TGTGCCAGTAGTATTGGGCTAGCGGGGCTATACAATGAGCAGTTCTTC; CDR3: CASSIGLAGLYNEQFF
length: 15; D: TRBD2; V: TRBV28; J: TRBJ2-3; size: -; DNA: TGTGCCAGCAATTTTTTGAGGACTAGCGGCGATACGCAGTATTTT; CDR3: CASNFLRTSGDTQYF